This T cell receptor (beta chain) was sequenced during a study of blood T cell repertoires in COVID-19. The CDR3 consists of 15 residues. The V and J ends lost 8 bases and 0 bases respectively, with 13 bases between them. Germline V CDR1 and CDR2: MDHEN, SYDVKM. TCRdb's copy holds only in-frame clones and misses some; the assay was immunoSEQ multiplex PCR. The table has roughly 80,000 clones, around 80% seen once; the top ten hold 21%. The chain combines TRBV28 with TRBJ1-4; D gene uncertain. The sequenced sample was peripheral blood. The receptor comes from a human donor in a cohort sampled during active COVID-19. The CDR3 region is CASREGQTTNEKLFF. CDR3 DNA sequence: TGTGCCAGCCGGGAAGGGCAGACAACTAATGAAAAACTGTTTTTT.